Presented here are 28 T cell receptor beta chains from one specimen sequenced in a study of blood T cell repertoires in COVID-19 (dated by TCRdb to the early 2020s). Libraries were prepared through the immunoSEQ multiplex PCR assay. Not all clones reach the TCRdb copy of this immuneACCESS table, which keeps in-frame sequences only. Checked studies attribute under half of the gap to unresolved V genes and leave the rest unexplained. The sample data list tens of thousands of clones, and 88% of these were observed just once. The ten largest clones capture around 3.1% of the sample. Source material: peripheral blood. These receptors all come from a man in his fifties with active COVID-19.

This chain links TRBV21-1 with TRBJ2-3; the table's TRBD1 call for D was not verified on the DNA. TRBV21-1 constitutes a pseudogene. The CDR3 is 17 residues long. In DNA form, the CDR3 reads TGTGCCAGCAGCCTCCGGGACAGAAGGCTATCAACAGATACGCAGTATTTT. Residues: CASSLRDRRLSTDTQYF.

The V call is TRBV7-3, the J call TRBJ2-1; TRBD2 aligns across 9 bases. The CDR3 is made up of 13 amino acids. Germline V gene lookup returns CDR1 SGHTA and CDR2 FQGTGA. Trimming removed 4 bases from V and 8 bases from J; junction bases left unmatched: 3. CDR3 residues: CASSSSGNYEQFF. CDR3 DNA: TGTGCCAGCAGCTCTAGCGGGAATTATGAGCAGTTCTTC.

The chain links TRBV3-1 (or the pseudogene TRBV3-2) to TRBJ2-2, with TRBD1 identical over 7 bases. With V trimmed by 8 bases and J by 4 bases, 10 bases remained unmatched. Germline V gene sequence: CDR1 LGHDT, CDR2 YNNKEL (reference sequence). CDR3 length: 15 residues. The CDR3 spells CASERSGGITGELFF. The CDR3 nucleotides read TGTGCCAGCGAGAGGTCAGGGGGAATCACCGGGGAGCTGTTTTTT.

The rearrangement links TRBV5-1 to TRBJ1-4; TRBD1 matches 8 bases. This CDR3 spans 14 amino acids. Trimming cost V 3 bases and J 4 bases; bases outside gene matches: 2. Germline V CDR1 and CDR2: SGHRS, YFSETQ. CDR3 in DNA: TGCGCCAGCAGCTCGGACAGGGTTAATGAAAAACTGTTTTTT. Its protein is CASSSDRVNEKLFF.

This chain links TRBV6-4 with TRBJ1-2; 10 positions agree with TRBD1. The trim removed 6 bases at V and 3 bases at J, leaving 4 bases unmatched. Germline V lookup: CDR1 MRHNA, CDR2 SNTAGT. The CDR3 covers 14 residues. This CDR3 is CASRRTGGDYGYTF. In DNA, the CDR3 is TGTGCCAGCAGACGGACAGGGGGTGACTATGGCTACACCTTC.

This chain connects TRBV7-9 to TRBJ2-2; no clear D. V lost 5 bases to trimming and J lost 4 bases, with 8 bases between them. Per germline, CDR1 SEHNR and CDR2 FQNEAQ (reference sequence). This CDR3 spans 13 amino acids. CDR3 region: CASSIYSTGELFF. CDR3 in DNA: TGTGCCAGCAGCATATATAGCACCGGGGAGCTGTTTTTT.

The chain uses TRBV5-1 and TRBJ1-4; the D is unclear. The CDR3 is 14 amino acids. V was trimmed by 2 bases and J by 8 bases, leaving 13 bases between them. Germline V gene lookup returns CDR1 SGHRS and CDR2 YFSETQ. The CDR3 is CASSLTSLVEKLFF. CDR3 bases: TGCGCCAGCAGCTTAACCTCACTGGTAGAAAAACTGTTTTTT.

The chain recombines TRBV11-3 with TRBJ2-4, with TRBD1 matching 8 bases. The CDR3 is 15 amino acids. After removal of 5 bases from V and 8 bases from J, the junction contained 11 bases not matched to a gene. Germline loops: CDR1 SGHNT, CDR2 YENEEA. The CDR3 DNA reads TGTGCCAGCAGCCTGGGACAGGAAAAACAGGACATTCAGTACTTC. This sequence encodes CASSLGQEKQDIQYF.

The CDR3 loop is CASSPGEGFSGNTIYF. CDR3 nucleotides: TGTGCCAGCAGCCCGGGGGAGGGCTTCTCTGGAAACACCATATATTTT. This rearrangement joins TRBV9 to TRBJ1-3; TRBD1 is a possible D gene (5 bases). Trimming took off 4 bases at V and 0 bases at J, with 14 bases between the two ends. From germline, CDR1 is SGDLS and CDR2 YYNGEE. The CDR3 loop spans 16 amino acids.

The CDR3: CASRKGLVDGGDTQYF. CDR3 sequence (DNA): TGTGCCAGCAGGAAGGGACTAGTGGATGGTGGAGATACGCAGTATTTT. The V gene is TRBV2, the J gene TRBJ2-3, with TRBD2 matching 8 bases. J gave up 5 bases and V 6 bases, and 13 bases lay outside the gene matches. This CDR3 is 16 amino acids long. Germline V gene data show CDR1 as SNHLY and CDR2 as FYNNEI. The full variable domain, completed using reference TRBV2 and TRBJ2-3, is EPEVTQTPSHQVTQMGQEVILRCVPISNHLYFYWYRQILGQKVEFLVSFYNNEISEKSEIFDDQFSVERPDGSNFTLKIRSTKLEDSAMYFCASRKGLVDGGDTQYFGPGTRLTVL.

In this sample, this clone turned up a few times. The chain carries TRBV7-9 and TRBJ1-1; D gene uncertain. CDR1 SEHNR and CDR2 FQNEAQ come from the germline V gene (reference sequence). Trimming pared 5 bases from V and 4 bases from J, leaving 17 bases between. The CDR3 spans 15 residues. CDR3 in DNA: TGTGCCAGCAGCGCGGACGGGGTTAGATCCACTGAAGCTTTCTTT. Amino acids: CASSADGVRSTEAFF.

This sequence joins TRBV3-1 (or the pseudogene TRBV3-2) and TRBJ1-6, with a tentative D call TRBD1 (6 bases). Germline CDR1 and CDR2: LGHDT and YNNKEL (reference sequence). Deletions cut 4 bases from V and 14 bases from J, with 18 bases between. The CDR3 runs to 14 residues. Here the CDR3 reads CASSPSGGAGTLHF. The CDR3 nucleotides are TGTGCCAGCAGCCCATCCGGGGGGGCAGGGACCCTCCACTTT.

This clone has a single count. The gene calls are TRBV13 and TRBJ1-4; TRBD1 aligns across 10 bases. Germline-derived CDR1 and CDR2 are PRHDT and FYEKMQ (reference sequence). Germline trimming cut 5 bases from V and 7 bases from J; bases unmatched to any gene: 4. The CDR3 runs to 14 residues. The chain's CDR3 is CASSHRTGGEKLFF. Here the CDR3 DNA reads TGTGCCAGCAGCCATCGGACAGGGGGTGAAAAACTGTTTTTT.

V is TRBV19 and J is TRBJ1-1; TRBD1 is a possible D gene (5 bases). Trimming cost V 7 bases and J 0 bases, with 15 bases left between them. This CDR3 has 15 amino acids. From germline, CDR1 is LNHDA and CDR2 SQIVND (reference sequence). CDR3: CASTQGGGMNTEAFF. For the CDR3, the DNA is TGTGCCAGTACCCAGGGAGGAGGGATGAACACTGAAGCTTTCTTT.

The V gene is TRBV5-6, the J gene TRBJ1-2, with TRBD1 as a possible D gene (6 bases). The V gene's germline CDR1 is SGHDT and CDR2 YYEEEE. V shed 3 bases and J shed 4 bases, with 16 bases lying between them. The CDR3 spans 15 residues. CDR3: CASSSTQTGFYGYTF. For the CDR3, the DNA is TGTGCCAGCAGCTCGACCCAAACAGGGTTCTATGGCTACACCTTC. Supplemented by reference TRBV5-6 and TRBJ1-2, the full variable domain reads DAGVTQSPTHLIKTRGQQVTLRCSPKSGHDTVSWYQQALGQGPQFIFQYYEEEERQRGNFPDRFSGHQFPNYSSELNVNALLLGDSALYLCASSSTQTGFYGYTFGSGTRLTVV.

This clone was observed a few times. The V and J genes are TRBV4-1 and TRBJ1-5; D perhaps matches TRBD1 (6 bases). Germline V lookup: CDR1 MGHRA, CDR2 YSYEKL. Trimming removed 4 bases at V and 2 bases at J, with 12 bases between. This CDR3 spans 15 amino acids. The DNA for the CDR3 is TGCGCCAGCAGCCCCGTTCGGACAGGCAATCAGCCCCAGCATTTT. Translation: CASSPVRTGNQPQHF.

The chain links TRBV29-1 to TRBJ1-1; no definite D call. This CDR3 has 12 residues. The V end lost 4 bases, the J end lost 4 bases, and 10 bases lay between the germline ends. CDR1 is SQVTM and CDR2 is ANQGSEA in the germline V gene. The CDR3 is CSVAEGGTEAFF. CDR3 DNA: TGCAGCGTTGCGGAGGGTGGCACTGAAGCTTTCTTT.

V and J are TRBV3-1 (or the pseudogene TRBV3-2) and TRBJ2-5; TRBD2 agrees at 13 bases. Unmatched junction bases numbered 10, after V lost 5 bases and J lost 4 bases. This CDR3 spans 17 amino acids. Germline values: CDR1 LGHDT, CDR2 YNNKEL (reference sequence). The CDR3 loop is CASSKRLAGGFGETQYF. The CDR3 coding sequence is TGTGCCAGCAGCAAACGACTAGCGGGAGGATTCGGAGAGACCCAGTACTTC.

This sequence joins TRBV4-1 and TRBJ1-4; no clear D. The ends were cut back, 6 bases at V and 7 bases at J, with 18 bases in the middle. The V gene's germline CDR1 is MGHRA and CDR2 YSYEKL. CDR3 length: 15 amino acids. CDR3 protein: CASSSAGRSGEKLFF. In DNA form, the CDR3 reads TGCGCCAGCAGTTCGGCGGGCAGGTCGGGTGAAAAACTGTTTTTT.

CDR3: CASSLDRFSNQPQHF. The CDR3, as DNA: TGTGCCAGCAGCTTGGACAGGTTTAGCAATCAGCCCCAGCATTTT. This rearrangement joins TRBV5-5 to TRBJ1-5; D is perhaps TRBD1 (5 bases). The CDR3 contains 15 residues. The germline gives CDR1 SGHKS, CDR2 YYEKEE (reference sequence). The ends were cut back, 0 bases at V and 0 bases at J, with 7 bases in the middle.

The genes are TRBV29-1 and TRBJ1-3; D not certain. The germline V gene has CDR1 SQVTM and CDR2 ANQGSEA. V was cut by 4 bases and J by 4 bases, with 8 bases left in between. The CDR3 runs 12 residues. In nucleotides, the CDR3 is TGCAGCGTTGCTGGCCTCGGAAACACCATATATTTT. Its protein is CSVAGLGNTIYF.

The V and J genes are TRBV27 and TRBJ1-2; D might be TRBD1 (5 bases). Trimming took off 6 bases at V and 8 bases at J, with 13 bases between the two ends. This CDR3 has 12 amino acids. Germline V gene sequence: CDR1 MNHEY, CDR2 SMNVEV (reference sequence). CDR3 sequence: CASRGLGVGYTF. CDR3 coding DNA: TGTGCCAGCAGGGGGTTAGGGGTGGGCTACACCTTC.

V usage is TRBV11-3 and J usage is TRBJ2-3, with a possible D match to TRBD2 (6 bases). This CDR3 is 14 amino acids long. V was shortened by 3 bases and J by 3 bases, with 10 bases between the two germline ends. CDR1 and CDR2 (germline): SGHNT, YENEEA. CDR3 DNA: TGTGCCAGCAGCTTTGGGACTTCAACAGATACGCAGTATTTT. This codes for CASSFGTSTDTQYF.

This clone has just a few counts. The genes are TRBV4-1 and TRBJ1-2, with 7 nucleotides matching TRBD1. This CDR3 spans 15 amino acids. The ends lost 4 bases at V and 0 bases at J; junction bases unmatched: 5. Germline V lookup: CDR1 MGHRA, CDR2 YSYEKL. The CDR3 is CASSRGTEANYGYTF. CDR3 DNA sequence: TGCGCCAGCAGCCGCGGGACAGAGGCTAACTATGGCTACACCTTC.

CDR3 sequence: CASSLGERFTDTQYF. In nucleotides, the CDR3 is TGTGCCAGCAGCTTAGGTGAGCGGTTCACAGATACGCAGTATTTT. The genes are TRBV7-2 and TRBJ2-3; D may be TRBD2 (5 bases). The CDR3 loop spans 15 amino acids. Between the trimmed V and J ends, which lost 1 base and 2 bases, there was a span of 10 bases. Germline assignment: CDR1 SGHTA and CDR2 FQGNSA.

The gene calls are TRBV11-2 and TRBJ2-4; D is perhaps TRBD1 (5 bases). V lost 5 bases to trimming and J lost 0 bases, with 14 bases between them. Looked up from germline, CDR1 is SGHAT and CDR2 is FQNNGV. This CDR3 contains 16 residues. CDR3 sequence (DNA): TGTGCCAGCAGCCTTAGACAGACTCTAGCCAAAAACATTCAGTACTTC. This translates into CASSLRQTLAKNIQYF.

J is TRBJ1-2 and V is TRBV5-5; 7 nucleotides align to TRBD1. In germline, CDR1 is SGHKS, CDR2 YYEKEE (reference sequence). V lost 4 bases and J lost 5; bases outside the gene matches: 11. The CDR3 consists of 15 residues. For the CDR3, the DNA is TGTGCCAGCAGCCGAACGACGACAGGGAGATATGGCTACACCTTC. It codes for CASSRTTTGRYGYTF.

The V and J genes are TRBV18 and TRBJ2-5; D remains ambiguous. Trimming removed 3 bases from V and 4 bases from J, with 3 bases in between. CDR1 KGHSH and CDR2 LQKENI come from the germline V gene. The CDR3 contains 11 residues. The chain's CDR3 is CASSPRETQYF. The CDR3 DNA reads TGTGCCAGCTCACCCCGAGAGACCCAGTACTTC.